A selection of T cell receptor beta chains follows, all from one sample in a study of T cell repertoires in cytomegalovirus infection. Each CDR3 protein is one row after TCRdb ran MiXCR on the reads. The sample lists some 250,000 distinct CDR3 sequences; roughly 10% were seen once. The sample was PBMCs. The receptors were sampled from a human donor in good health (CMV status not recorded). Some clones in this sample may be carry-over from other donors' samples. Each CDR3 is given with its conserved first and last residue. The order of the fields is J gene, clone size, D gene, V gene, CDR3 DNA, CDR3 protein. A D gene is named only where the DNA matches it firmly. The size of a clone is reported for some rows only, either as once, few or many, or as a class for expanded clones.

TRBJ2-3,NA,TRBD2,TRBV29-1,TGCAGCGTTGAATGGCCTTCGGGGGGGCGCGCAGATACGCAGTATTTT,CSVEWPSGGRADTQYF
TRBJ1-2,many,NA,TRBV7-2,TGTGCCAGCAGCTTGTGGGCAGACAGCAACTATGGCTACACCTTC,CASSLWADSNYGYTF
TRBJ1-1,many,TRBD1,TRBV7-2,TGTGCCAGCAGCCTAACAGGGGCCGAAGCTTTCTTT,CASSLTGAEAFF
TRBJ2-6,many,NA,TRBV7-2,TGTGCCAGCAGACTACGACAGGCTGGGGCCAACGTCCTGACTTTC,CASRLRQAGANVLTF
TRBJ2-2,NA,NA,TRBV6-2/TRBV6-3,TGTGCCAGCAGTTACTTGGGCCCTAGTATGAACACCGGGGAGCTGTTTTTT,CASSYLGPSMNTGELFF
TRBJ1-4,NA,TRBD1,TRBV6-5,TGTGCCAGCAGGGGACAGGGATGGGTTGAAAAACTGTTTTTT,CASRGQGWVEKLFF
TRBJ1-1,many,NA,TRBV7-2,TGTGCCAGCAGCTTACCCCCTGGAGGCACTGAAGCTTTCTTT,CASSLPPGGTEAFF
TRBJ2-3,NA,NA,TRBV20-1,TGCAGTGCCTCAAGCTTCGGGGGATCCACAGATACGCAGTATTTT,CSASSFGGSTDTQYF
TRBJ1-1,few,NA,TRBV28,TGTGCCAGCAGTTTACTGGCAGGGCCGAACACTGAAGCTTTCTTT,CASSLLAGPNTEAFF
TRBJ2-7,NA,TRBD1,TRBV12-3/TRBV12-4,TGTGCCAGCAGCTCCTCGGGACAGGGGGAGAGGGAGCAGTACTTC,CASSSSGQGEREQYF
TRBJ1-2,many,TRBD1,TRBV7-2,TGTGCCAGCAGCACCAACCCTGGACAGGGCGGCGGTAGGAACTATGGCTACACCTTC,CASSTNPGQGGGRNYGYTF
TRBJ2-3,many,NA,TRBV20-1,TGCAGTGCTGGAATGCAAGCGGTACTTAGCACAGATACGCAGTATTTT,CSAGMQAVLSTDTQYF
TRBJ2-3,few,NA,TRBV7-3,TGTGCCAGCAGCTTATTCCCCCAGAAATCTAGCACAGATACGCAGTATTTT,CASSLFPQKSSTDTQYF
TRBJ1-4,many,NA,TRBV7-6,TGTGCCAGCAGCCACGGCAGTGAAGAAAAACTGTTTTTT,CASSHGSEEKLFF
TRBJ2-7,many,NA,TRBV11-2,TGTGCCAGCAGCTTTAGACAGCTATCCTCCTACGAGCAGTACTTC,CASSFRQLSSYEQYF
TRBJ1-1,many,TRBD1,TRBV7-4,TGTGCCAGCAGCCAGGGGGGCGATCTCACTGAAGCTTTCTTT,CASSQGGDLTEAFF
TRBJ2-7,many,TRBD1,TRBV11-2,TGTGCCAGCAGCTTAGATCGAACAGGGGTAGAGTACTTC,CASSLDRTGVEYF
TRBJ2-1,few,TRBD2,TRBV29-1,TGCAGCGCGGGACTAGCGGGGGCCTTTGTCTACAATGAGCAGTTCTTC,CSAGLAGAFVYNEQFF
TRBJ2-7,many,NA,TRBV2,TGTGCCAGCAGTGGACAGTTTAACTACGAGCAGTACTTC,CASSGQFNYEQYF
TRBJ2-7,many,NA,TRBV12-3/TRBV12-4,TGTGCCAGCAGTCGGTCAGGGAGCTTTTACGAGCAGTACTTC,CASSRSGSFYEQYF
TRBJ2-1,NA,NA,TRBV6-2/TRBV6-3,TGTGCCAGCAGACGGCAGGGGTGGGATGAGCAGTTCTTC,CASRRQGWDEQFF
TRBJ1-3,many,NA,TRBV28,TGTGCCAGCAGTTTAGAGGGACGTCGTGGCACCATATATTTT,CASSLEGRRGTIYF
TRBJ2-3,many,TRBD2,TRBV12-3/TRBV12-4,TGTGCCAGCACCCCAAGCGGGAGGGCCAAAGATACGCAGTATTTT,CASTPSGRAKDTQYF
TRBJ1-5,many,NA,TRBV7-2,TGTGCCAGCAGCTTAATATCCCGCCGACAGGACTATCAGCCCCAGCATTTT,CASSLISRRQDYQPQHF